The rows below give T cell receptor beta chains drawn from one sample of a study of early T cells in non-severe SARS-CoV-2 infection. TCRdb re-called the 5' RACE reads through MiXCR, storing one row per CDR3 protein. The data show 100,000 to 150,000 distinct CDR3 sequences, more than 13% seen once. Sequences were obtained from whole blood. Source of these receptors: an adult who was a healthcare worker with PCR-confirmed SARS-CoV-2 infection or an uninfected control (not recorded which). The CDR3 runs from the conserved cysteine through the conserved F or W. Fields, in order: V gene, D gene, J gene, clone size, CDR3 length, CDR3 protein, CDR3 DNA. D genes are given only for firm matches. Clone size appears in some rows only: once, few, many, or a class for an expanded clone.

>TRBV24-1|-|TRBJ2-3|-|13
CATSQGSSDTQYF
TGTGCCACCAGTCAGGGGTCGTCAGATACGCAGTATTTT
>TRBV7-8|-|TRBJ2-7|few|17
CASSLVMTVKSSYEQYF
TGTGCCAGCAGCTTAGTAATGACAGTGAAAAGCTCCTACGAGCAGTACTTC
>TRBV11-2|-|TRBJ2-5|few|14
CASSPQGYQETQYF
TGTGCCAGCAGCCCTCAAGGCTACCAAGAGACCCAGTACTTC
>TRBV3-1|TRBD1|TRBJ1-5|-|16
CASSQGDRVVGQPQHF
TGTGCCAGCAGCCAAGGCGACAGGGTAGTTGGACAGCCCCAGCATTTT
>TRBV12-3/TRBV12-4|-|TRBJ1-5|-|13
CASTVTRDQPQHF
TGTGCCAGCACCGTAACCCGGGATCAGCCCCAGCATTTT
>TRBV18|-|TRBJ2-6|few|17
CASSPPRGTAGANVLTF
TGTGCCAGCTCACCACCCAGAGGGACTGCCGGGGCCAACGTCCTGACTTTC
>TRBV10-2|-|TRBJ1-1|many|12
CASSERGTEAFF
TGCGCCAGCAGTGAAAGGGGAACTGAAGCTTTCTTT
>TRBV30|TRBD1|TRBJ1-1|-|13
CACRGQMNTEAFF
TGTGCCTGTAGGGGACAGATGAACACTGAAGCTTTCTTT
>TRBV5-8|-|TRBJ2-1|-|13
CASSNLDHGEQFF
TGTGCCAGCAGCAATTTGGATCACGGTGAGCAGTTCTTC
>TRBV20-1|TRBD1|TRBJ1-2|-|13
CSAHTGDAEGYTF
TGCAGTGCTCATACAGGGGACGCTGAGGGCTACACCTTC
>TRBV12-3/TRBV12-4|-|TRBJ1-2|few|12
CASSRTVYGYTF
TGTGCCAGCAGCCGGACGGTTTATGGCTACACCTTC
>TRBV30|-|TRBJ1-2|-|14
CAWSAPREYYGYTF
TGTGCCTGGAGTGCCCCCCGGGAGTACTATGGCTACACCTTC
>TRBV4-1|-|TRBJ2-7|-|15
CASSQVARTNYEQYF
TGCGCCAGCAGCCAAGTTGCCAGGACCAACTACGAGCAGTACTTC
>TRBV3-1|-|TRBJ2-7|-|14
CASSRRDGSYEQYF
TGTGCCAGCAGCCGCCGGGACGGATCCTACGAGCAGTACTTC
>TRBV12-3/TRBV12-4|TRBD1|TRBJ2-2|-|16
CASSSSGTGVTGELFF
TGTGCCAGCAGTTCCTCCGGGACAGGGGTGACCGGGGAGCTGTTTTTT
>TRBV18|-|TRBJ1-6|few|15
CASSPTVLVGSPLHF
TGTGCCAGCTCACCAACGGTGCTCGTAGGTTCACCCCTCCACTTT
>TRBV4-1|-|TRBJ2-5|-|15
CASSQEFTSSETQYF
TGCGCCAGCAGCCAGGAATTCACTAGTTCGGAGACCCAGTACTTC
>TRBV18|-|TRBJ2-1|-|14
CASSPHPAGSEQFF
TGTGCCAGCTCACCACACCCCGCGGGTTCTGAGCAGTTCTTC
>TRBV20-1|-|TRBJ1-4|few|13
CSASNTFEEKLFF
TGCAGTGCTAGCAACACCTTCGAGGAAAAACTGTTTTTT
>TRBV11-2|TRBD1|TRBJ2-7|-|16
CASSRRGTGDPWEQYF
TGTGCCAGCTCCCGACGGGGGACAGGGGACCCTTGGGAGCAGTACTTC
>TRBV12-5|-|TRBJ1-6|many|14
CASGTGQQNSPLHF
TGTGCTAGTGGCACTGGACAGCAGAATTCACCCCTCCACTTT
>TRBV5-1|TRBD1|TRBJ1-5|few|15
CASSLAGDRNQPQHF
TGCGCCAGCAGCTTGGCCGGGGACAGGAATCAGCCCCAGCATTTT
>TRBV2|-|TRBJ2-2|many|13
CASSALDGKGVFF
TGTGCCAGCAGTGCCCTCGACGGGAAGGGGGTGTTTTTT
>TRBV20-1|TRBD2|TRBJ2-7|-|16
CSASGTSGGLSYEQYF
TGCAGTGCTAGCGGGACTAGCGGGGGCCTATCCTACGAGCAGTACTTC
>TRBV7-9|TRBD1|TRBJ1-6|-|17
CASSPRTGEAYNSPLHF
TGTGCCAGCAGCCCGCGGACAGGGGAGGCCTATAATTCACCCCTCCACTTT